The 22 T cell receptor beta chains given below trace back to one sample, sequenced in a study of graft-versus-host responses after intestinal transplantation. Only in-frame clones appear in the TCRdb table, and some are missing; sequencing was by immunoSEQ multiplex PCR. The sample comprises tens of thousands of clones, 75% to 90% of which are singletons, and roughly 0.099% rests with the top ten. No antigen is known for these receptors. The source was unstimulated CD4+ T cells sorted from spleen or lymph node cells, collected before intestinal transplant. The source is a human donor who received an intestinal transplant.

For the CDR3, the DNA is TGTGCCATCAGTGACCAGAATCAGCCCCAGCATTTT. Translated: CAISDQNQPQHF. The chain is built from TRBV10-3 and TRBJ1-5; D is unclear. V was cut by 3 bases and J by 4 bases, with 4 bases left in between. Germline CDR1 and CDR2: ENHRY and SYGVKD. This CDR3 region has 12 residues.

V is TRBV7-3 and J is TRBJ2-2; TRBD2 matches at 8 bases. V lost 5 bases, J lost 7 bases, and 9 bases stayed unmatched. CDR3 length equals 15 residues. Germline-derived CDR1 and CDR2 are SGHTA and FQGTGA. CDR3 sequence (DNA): TGTGCCAGCAGCCGCCCGGCGGGGGGCATCGGGGAGCTGTTTTTT. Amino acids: CASSRPAGGIGELFF.

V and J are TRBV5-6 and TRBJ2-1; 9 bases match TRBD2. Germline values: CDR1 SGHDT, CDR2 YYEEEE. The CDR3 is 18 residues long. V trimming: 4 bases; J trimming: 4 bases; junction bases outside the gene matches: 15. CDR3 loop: CASSPREGGGLLYNEQFF. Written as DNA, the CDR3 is TGTGCCAGCAGCCCGCGGGAGGGGGGGGGCCTCCTATACAATGAGCAGTTCTTC.

The CDR3 DNA sequence: TGTGCCAGCAGCCCAGCCGGGGGAGGCTATGGCTACACCTTC. As protein: CASSPAGGGYGYTF. V and J are TRBV7-3 and TRBJ1-2; maybe TRBD1 (5 bases). Trimming left V 5 bases short and J 4 bases short, with 14 bases between. The CDR3 covers 14 residues. CDR1 is SGHTA and CDR2 is FQGTGA in the germline V gene.

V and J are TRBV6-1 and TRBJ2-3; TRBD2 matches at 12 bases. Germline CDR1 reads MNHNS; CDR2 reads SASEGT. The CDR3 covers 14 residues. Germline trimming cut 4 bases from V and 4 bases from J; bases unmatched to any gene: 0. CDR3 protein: CASSGLAGADTQYF. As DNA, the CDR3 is TGTGCCAGCAGTGGACTAGCGGGGGCAGATACGCAGTATTTT.

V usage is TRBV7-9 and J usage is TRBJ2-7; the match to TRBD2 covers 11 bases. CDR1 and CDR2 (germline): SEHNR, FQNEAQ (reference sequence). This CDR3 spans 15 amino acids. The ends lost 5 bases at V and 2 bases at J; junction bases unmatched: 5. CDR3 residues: CASSPLAGGPYEQYF. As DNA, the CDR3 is TGTGCCAGCAGCCCCCTAGCGGGGGGCCCCTACGAGCAGTACTTC. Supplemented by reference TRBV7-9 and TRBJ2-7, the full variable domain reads DTGVSQNPRHKITKRGQNVTFRCDPISEHNRLYWYRQTLGQGPEFLTYFQNEAQLEKSRLLSDRFSAERPKGSFSTLEIQRTEQGDSAMYLCASSPLAGGPYEQYFGPGTRLTVT.

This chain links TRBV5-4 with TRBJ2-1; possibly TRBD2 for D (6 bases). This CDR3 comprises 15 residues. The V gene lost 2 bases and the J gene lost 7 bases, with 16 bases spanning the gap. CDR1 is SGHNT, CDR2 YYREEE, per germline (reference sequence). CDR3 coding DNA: TGTGCCAGCAGCTTAGGCCCGGGGGTTAGGAATGAGCAGTTCTTC. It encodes CASSLGPGVRNEQFF.

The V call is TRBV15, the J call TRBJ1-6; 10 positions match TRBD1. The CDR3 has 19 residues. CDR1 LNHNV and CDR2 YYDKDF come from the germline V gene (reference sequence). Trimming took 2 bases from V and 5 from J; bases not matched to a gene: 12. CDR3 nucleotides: TGTGCCACCAGCAGATCCAGATTATGGACAGGGGGAAATAATTCACCCCTCCACTTT. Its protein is CATSRSRLWTGGNNSPLHF.

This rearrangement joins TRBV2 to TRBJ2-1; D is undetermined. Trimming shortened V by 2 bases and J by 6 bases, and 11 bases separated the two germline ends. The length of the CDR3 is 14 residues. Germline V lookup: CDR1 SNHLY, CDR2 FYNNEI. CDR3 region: CASSEFRSSNEQFF. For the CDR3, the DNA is TGTGCCAGCAGTGAATTTCGTAGTTCCAATGAGCAGTTCTTC. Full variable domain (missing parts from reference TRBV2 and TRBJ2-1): EPEVTQTPSHQVTQMGQEVILRCVPISNHLYFYWYRQILGQKVEFLVSFYNNEISEKSEIFDDQFSVERPDGSNFTLKIRSTKLEDSAMYFCASSEFRSSNEQFFGPGTRLTVL.

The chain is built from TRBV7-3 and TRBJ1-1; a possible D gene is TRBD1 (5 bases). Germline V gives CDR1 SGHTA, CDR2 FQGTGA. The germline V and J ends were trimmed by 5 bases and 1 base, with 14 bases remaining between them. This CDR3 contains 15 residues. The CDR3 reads CASSPGGLPNTEAFF. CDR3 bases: TGTGCCAGCAGCCCGGGGGGTCTGCCGAACACTGAAGCTTTCTTT.

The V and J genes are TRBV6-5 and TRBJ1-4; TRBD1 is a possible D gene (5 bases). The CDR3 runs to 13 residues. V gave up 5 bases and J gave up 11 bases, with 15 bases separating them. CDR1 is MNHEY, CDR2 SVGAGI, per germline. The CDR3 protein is CASSPDSPGKLFF. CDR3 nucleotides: TGTGCCAGCAGTCCAGACAGCCCTGGGAAACTGTTTTTT.

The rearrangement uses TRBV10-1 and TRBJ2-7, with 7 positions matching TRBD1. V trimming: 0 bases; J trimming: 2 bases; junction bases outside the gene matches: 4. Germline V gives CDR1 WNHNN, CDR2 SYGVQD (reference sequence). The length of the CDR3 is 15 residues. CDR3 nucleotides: TGCGCCAGCAGTGAGTCACGGACAGGCGCCTACGAGCAGTACTTC. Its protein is CASSESRTGAYEQYF.

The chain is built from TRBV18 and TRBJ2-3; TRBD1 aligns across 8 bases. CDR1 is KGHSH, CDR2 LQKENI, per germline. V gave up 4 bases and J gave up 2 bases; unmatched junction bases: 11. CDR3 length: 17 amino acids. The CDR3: CASSRYDRGVPTDTQYF. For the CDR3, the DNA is TGTGCCAGCTCACGGTATGACAGGGGCGTCCCCACAGATACGCAGTATTTT.

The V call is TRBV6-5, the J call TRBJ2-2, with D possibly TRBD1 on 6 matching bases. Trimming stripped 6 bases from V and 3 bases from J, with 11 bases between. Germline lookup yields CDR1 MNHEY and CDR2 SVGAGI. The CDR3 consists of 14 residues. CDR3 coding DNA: TGTGCCAGCAGATCAGGGGCGTACACCGGGGAGCTGTTTTTT. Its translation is CASRSGAYTGELFF.

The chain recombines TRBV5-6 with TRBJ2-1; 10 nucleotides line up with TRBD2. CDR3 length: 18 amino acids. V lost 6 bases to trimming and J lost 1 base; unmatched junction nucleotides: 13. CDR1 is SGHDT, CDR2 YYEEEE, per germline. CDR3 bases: TGTGCCAGCAAAAGTGTAGCGGGGGGTTTATTGTCCTACAATGAGCAGTTCTTC. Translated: CASKSVAGGLLSYNEQFF.

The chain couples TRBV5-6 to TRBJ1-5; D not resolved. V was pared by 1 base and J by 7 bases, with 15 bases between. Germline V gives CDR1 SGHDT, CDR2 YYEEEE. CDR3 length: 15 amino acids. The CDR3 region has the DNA TGTGCCAGCAGCTTGCAAGGAGGGATCGGGCAGCCCCAGCATTTT. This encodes CASSLQGGIGQPQHF.

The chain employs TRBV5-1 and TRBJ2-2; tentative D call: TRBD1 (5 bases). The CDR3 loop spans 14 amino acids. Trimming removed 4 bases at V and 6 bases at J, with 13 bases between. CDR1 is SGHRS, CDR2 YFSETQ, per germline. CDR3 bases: TGCGCCAGCAGCCCGACCAGGGTAGCCGGGGAGCTGTTTTTT. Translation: CASSPTRVAGELFF.

As DNA, the CDR3 is TGTGCCAGCAGCCCAGGGGTGCCAGATACGCAGTATTTT. Protein product: CASSPGVPDTQYF. This chain joins TRBV5-8 and TRBJ2-3; maybe TRBD1 (6 bases). Germline V CDR1 and CDR2: SGHTS, YDEGEE. V was clipped by 4 bases and J by 4 bases, with 10 bases between them. This CDR3 has 13 residues. Drawing the rest from reference TRBV5-8 and TRBJ2-3, the complete variable domain is EAGVTQSPTHLIKTRGQQATLRCSPISGHTSVYWYQQALGLGLQFLLWYDEGEERNRGNFPPRFSGRQFPNYSSELNVNALELEDSALYLCASSPGVPDTQYFGPGTRLTVL.

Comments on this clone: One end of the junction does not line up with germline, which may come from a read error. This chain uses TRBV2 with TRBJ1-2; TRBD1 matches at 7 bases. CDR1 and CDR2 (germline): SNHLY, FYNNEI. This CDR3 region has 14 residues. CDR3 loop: CVSTRGQQNYGYTF. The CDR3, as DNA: TGTGTCAGCACTAGGGGGCAACAAAACTATGGCTACACCTTC.

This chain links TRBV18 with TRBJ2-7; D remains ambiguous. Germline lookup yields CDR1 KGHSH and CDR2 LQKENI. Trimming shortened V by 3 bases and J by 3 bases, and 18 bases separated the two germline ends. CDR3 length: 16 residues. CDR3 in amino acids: CASSPSLVDTIYEQYF. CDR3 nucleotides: TGTGCCAGCTCACCGTCATTGGTTGACACGATCTACGAGCAGTACTTC.

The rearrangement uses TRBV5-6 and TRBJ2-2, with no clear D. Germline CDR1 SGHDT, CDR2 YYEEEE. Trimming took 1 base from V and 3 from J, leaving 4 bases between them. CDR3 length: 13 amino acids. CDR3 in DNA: TGTGCCAGCAGCTTGTTAGACACCGGGGAGCTGTTTTTT. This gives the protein CASSLLDTGELFF.

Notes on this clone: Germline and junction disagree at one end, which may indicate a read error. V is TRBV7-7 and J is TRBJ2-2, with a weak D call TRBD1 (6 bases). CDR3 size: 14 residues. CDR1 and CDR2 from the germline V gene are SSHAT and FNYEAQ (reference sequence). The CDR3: CASSLAGVTGELFF. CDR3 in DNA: TGTGCTAGCAGCTTAGCAGGGGTCACCGGGGAGCTGTTTTTT.